The 10 T cell receptor beta chains listed next were all sequenced from one sample in a study of blood T cell repertoires in COVID-19. TCRdb's copy holds only in-frame clones and misses some; the assay was immunoSEQ multiplex PCR. The table includes roughly 57,000 clones, more than 60% detected once. Input material: peripheral blood. All receptors derive from a woman between 70 and 85 years old with acute or convalescent COVID-19.

This chain uses TRBV27 with TRBJ2-1, with 9 bases fitting TRBD2. The CDR3 sequence is 14 residues long. V lost 7 bases and J lost 4; bases outside the gene matches: 5. The germline V gene has CDR1 MNHEY and CDR2 SMNVEV (reference sequence). Here the CDR3 reads CASMGLALYNEQFF. CDR3 nucleotides: TGTGCCAGCATGGGACTAGCACTATACAATGAGCAGTTCTTC.

The V and J genes are TRBV7-3 and TRBJ2-1; D is possibly TRBD2 (7 bases). V lost 2 bases to trimming and J lost 4 bases, with 18 bases between them. Germline loops: CDR1 SGHTA, CDR2 FQGTGA. This CDR3 is 17 amino acids long. CDR3 DNA sequence: TGTGCCAGCAGCTTAGGGTATGCGAGGGGGGGATACAATGAGCAGTTCTTC. As protein: CASSLGYARGGYNEQFF.

The V call is TRBV10-1, the J call TRBJ1-5; 8 positions agree with TRBD1. The CDR3 is 14 amino acids. Germline V gives CDR1 WNHNN, CDR2 SYGVQD (reference sequence). Germline trimming cut 4 bases from V and 2 bases from J; bases unmatched to any gene: 1. CDR3: CASSADRGNQPQHF. CDR3 DNA: TGCGCCAGCAGTGCGGACAGGGGCAATCAGCCCCAGCATTTT.

This rearrangement joins TRBV7-2 to TRBJ1-1, with 8 bases that match TRBD1. The germline gives CDR1 SGHTA, CDR2 FQGNSA. V shed 6 bases, J shed 5 bases, and the junction held 14 bases outside the gene matches. This CDR3 comprises 16 residues. The CDR3 reads CASSFPTTGGVTEAFF. The CDR3 DNA reads TGTGCCAGCAGTTTCCCTACAACAGGGGGAGTTACTGAAGCTTTCTTT. The whole variable domain, filled in from reference TRBV7-2 and TRBJ1-1, reads GAGVSQSPSNKVTEKGKDVELRCDPISGHTALYWYRQSLGQGLEFLIYFQGNSAPDKSGLPSDRFSAERTGGSVSTLTIQRTQQEDSAVYLCASSFPTTGGVTEAFFGQGTRLTVV.

In nucleotides, the CDR3 is TGCAGCGCTACCTCGAACAACAGGGGATCGGACACCTTC. Translation: CSATSNNRGSDTF. The chain links TRBV29-1 to TRBJ1-2, with TRBD1 identical over 7 bases. Germline CDR1 is SQVTM and CDR2 is ANQGSEA. The CDR3 sequence is 13 residues long. J gave up 12 bases and V 7 bases, and 17 bases lay outside the gene matches.

The genes are TRBV24-1 and TRBJ2-2; 8 bases are a match to TRBD1. The CDR3 runs 15 residues. J was trimmed by 5 bases and V by 3 bases; bases with no gene match: 4. Germline loops: CDR1 KGHDR, CDR2 SFDVKD. As DNA, the CDR3 is TGTGCCACCAGTGATCTGAGGACAGGGACCGGGGAGCTGTTTTTT. Amino acid sequence: CATSDLRTGTGELFF.

The J gene is TRBJ1-2, the V gene TRBV19, with D tentatively TRBD1 (6 bases). V was trimmed by 7 bases and J by 1 base, leaving 19 bases between them. CDR3 length equals 16 residues. The germline V gene encodes CDR1 LNHDA and CDR2 SQIVND (reference sequence). CDR3: CASKIVHTGNNYGYTF. Written as DNA, the CDR3 is TGTGCCAGTAAAATCGTTCACACAGGGAATAACTATGGCTACACCTTC.

V gene TRBV11-2 combines with J gene TRBJ1-1, with D unresolved. Trimming cost V 8 bases and J 5 bases, with 18 bases left between them. This CDR3 comprises 14 residues. Germline CDR1 is SGHAT and CDR2 is FQNNGV. CDR3 DNA: TGTGCCAGCGTCACCACGGCGGGGAAAACTGAAGCTTTCTTT. This translates into CASVTTAGKTEAFF.

The chain links TRBV15 to TRBJ1-5; D is perhaps TRBD1 (5 bases). The CDR3 spans 15 residues. Trimming cost V 5 bases and J 4 bases, with 15 bases left between them. CDR1 is LNHNV and CDR2 is YYDKDF in the germline V gene (reference sequence). CDR3 sequence (DNA): TGTGCCACCAGCGAGCGGGGGACGGTGAATCAGCCCCAGCATTTT. It specifies CATSERGTVNQPQHF.

This CDR3 is CASSTGQRNTEAFF. CDR3 sequence (DNA): TGTGCCAGCAGCACTGGACAGCGGAACACTGAAGCTTTCTTT. The chain joins TRBV27 to TRBJ1-1, with D tentatively TRBD1 (6 bases). Trimming cost V 6 bases and J 1 base, with 12 bases left between them. The CDR3 has 14 amino acids. Germline lookup yields CDR1 MNHEY and CDR2 SMNVEV (reference sequence).